The 25 T cell receptor beta chains below come from one sample, sequenced in a study of T-cell memory formation after mild COVID-19. Each CDR3 protein gets one entry after TCRdb re-called the 5' RACE reads with MiXCR. Of about 560,000 distinct CDR3 sequences listed, 20% to 25% are singletons. Sequenced input: PBMCs or a T cell subset sorted from them (not recorded which). Receptors were obtained from an adult woman who had mild COVID-19 (a few samples of this study predate the infection). Cell type and time point are not known.

V is TRBV18 and J is TRBJ2-7; D possibly matches TRBD1 or TRBD2 (5 bases each). Trimming left V 3 bases short and J 1 base short, with 16 bases between. The CDR3 is 16 residues long. The germline V gene encodes CDR1 KGHSH and CDR2 LQKENI. The DNA for the CDR3 is TGTGCCAGCTCACCTACAGGTCACGGAGGATCCTACGAGCAGTACTTC. Residues: CASSPTGHGGSYEQYF.

CDR3 residues: CASSLDVPSEQFF. The CDR3 DNA is TGTGCCAGCTCACTTGATGTCCCCTCTGAGCAGTTCTTC. The V call is TRBV18, the J call TRBJ2-1; D is unresolved. The germline V gene has CDR1 KGHSH and CDR2 LQKENI. There are 13 residues in the CDR3. V lost 4 bases to trimming and J lost 9 bases, with 13 bases between them.

On this clonotype itself: The CDR3 ends on some other residue instead of the conserved phenylalanine or tryptophan, so this is likely a read error. The J gene is TRBJ2-5, the V gene TRBV25-1; tentatively, D is TRBD2 (5 bases). Trimming cost V 2 bases and J 5 bases, with 18 bases left between them. Germline CDR1 MGHDK, CDR2 SYGVNS. The CDR3 is 16 residues long. Here the CDR3 reads CASSEEGRQGWETQYL. As DNA, the CDR3 is TGTGCCAGCAGTGAAGAAGGGAGACAAGGGTGGGAGACCCAGTACCTC.

Here the CDR3 reads CASSHQDRVYGYTF. The DNA of the CDR3 is TGCGCCAGCAGCCACCAGGACAGGGTCTATGGCTACACCTTC. V and J are TRBV4-1 and TRBJ1-2; TRBD1 matches at 8 bases. Germline assignment: CDR1 MGHRA and CDR2 YSYEKL. V dropped 3 bases and J dropped 4; count of bases not matched to a gene: 4. This CDR3 has 14 amino acids.

This clonotype was picked up a small number of times. The chain links TRBV4-2 to TRBJ2-5, with 12 bases lining up with TRBD1. Germline V gene sequence: CDR1 LGHNA, CDR2 YNFKEQ. This CDR3 is built from 17 residues. With 6 bases clipped from V and 4 bases from J, the junction kept 12 bases outside the gene matches. CDR3 DNA: TGTGCCAGCAGTCCCGGGACAGGGGGCCTTGGGGGAGAGACCCAGTACTTC. It translates to CASSPGTGGLGGETQYF.

The gene calls are TRBV11-1 and TRBJ2-4; D possibly corresponds to TRBD1 (6 bases). Germline values: CDR1 SGHAT, CDR2 FQDESV (reference sequence). This CDR3 comprises 15 residues. V was pared by 5 bases and J by 1 base, with 12 bases between. DNA of the CDR3: TGTGCCAGCAGCCCAACGCAGGGGGCCAAAAACATTCAGTACTTC. Translating it yields CASSPTQGAKNIQYF.

The V call is TRBV7-9, the J call TRBJ1-4; TRBD1 is a possible D gene (5 bases). This CDR3 has 16 residues. The V gene lost 3 bases and the J gene lost 6 bases, with 17 bases spanning the gap. Germline V gene data show CDR1 as SEHNR and CDR2 as FQNEAQ (reference sequence). The CDR3 bases are TGTGCCAGCAGCTTCGATCTCCGACAGTTGGATGAAAAACTGTTTTTT. Amino acid sequence: CASSFDLRQLDEKLFF.

The chain uses TRBV5-1 and TRBJ2-3, with D possibly TRBD2 on 7 matching bases. Between the trimmed V and J ends, which lost 7 bases and 2 bases, there was a span of 14 bases. This CDR3 region has 14 residues. From germline, CDR1 is SGHRS and CDR2 YFSETQ. The CDR3 nucleotides read TGCGCCAGCGGAGGGGGGGGGACCACAGATACGCAGTATTTT. Translating it yields CASGGGGTTDTQYF.

The CDR3 protein is CATSDERGARTDTQYF. The CDR3 DNA reads as TGTGCCACCAGTGATGAGCGAGGGGCCCGCACAGATACGCAGTATTTT. The chain is built from TRBV24-1 and TRBJ2-3; D assignment may be TRBD1 or TRBD2 (5 bases each). Germline CDR1 reads KGHDR; CDR2 reads SFDVKD. V gave up 3 bases and J gave up 1 base, with 13 bases separating them. The CDR3 is 16 amino acids.

The chain employs TRBV29-1 and TRBJ1-1; D perhaps matches TRBD1 (5 bases). This CDR3 has 14 residues. Per the germline V gene, CDR1 is SQVTM and CDR2 is ANQGSEA. CDR3 in amino acids: CSVGRRLMNTEAFF. The DNA of the CDR3 is TGCAGTGTGGGGCGACGGCTCATGAACACTGAAGCTTTCTTT.

In this sample, this clonotype turned up many times. The chain is built from TRBV12-3 or TRBV12-4 and TRBJ1-5; 8 bases agree with TRBD1. The CDR3 runs to 15 residues. J gave up 6 bases and V 7 bases, and 11 bases lay outside the gene matches. CDR3 region: CASNTQGVGSQPQHF. The CDR3, as DNA: TGTGCCAGCAACACACAGGGGGTGGGTAGTCAGCCCCAGCATTTT.

The chain links TRBV12-3 or TRBV12-4 to TRBJ1-5; tentative D call: TRBD1 (5 bases). This CDR3 contains 13 residues. Trimming removed 6 bases from V and 7 bases from J, with 13 bases in between. CDR3 nucleotide sequence: TGTGCCAGCAGCCATGACCGGGGCCAGCCCCAGCATTTT. It yields the protein CASSHDRGQPQHF.

A few counts support this clonotype. The genes are TRBV19 and TRBJ1-5; 7 positions agree with TRBD1. Germline V gene lookup returns CDR1 LNHDA and CDR2 SQIVND (reference sequence). The CDR3 runs 15 residues. Trimming cost V 7 bases and J 5 bases; bases outside gene matches: 11. CDR3 bases: TGTGCCAGTACCAAACTCAGGGGGGGAGATCAGCCCCAGCATTTT. It encodes CASTKLRGGDQPQHF. The whole variable domain, filled in from reference TRBV19 and TRBJ1-5, reads DGGITQSPKYLFRKEGQNVTLSCEQNLNHDAMYWYRQDPGQGLRLIYYSQIVNDFQKGDIAEGYSVSREKKESFPLTVTSAQKNPTAFYLCASTKLRGGDQPQHFGDGTRLSIL.

In this sample, this clonotype turned up a few times. The rearrangement uses TRBV19 and TRBJ1-5; 7 bases are a match to TRBD1. V was clipped by 5 bases and J by 7 bases; unmatched bases: 11. There are 15 residues in the CDR3. Germline V gives CDR1 LNHDA, CDR2 SQIVND (reference sequence). CDR3 sequence (DNA): TGTGCCAGTAGTTTTCAAGACAGGGCTAGCCAGCCCCAGCATTTT. This sequence encodes CASSFQDRASQPQHF.

This clonotype has more than one count but fewer than ten. The chain is built from TRBV27 and TRBJ2-7; 8 bases are a match to TRBD1. After removal of 6 bases from V and 4 bases from J, the junction contained 14 bases not matched to a gene. CDR3 length: 16 residues. The germline V gene has CDR1 MNHEY and CDR2 SMNVEV (reference sequence). The chain's CDR3 is CASSLTQGALRYEQYF. The CDR3 nucleotides are TGTGCCAGCAGCCTGACTCAGGGGGCTCTCCGGTACGAGCAGTACTTC.

The chain recombines TRBV6-5 with TRBJ2-5; the D is unclear. The V end lost 2 bases, the J end lost 2 bases, and 9 bases lay between the germline ends. The CDR3 is made up of 14 amino acids. Germline CDR1 and CDR2: MNHEY and SVGAGI. The DNA of the CDR3 is TGTGCCAGCAGTTACAGCCAGTATCAAGAGACCCAGTACTTC. The encoded protein is CASSYSQYQETQYF.

Of note for this clonotype: A much larger clone lies a single base off, so this may be a read error. The chain is built from TRBV13 and TRBJ2-3; TRBD1 matches 9 bases. Germline CDR1 and CDR2: PRHDT and FYEKMQ (reference sequence). V trimming: 5 bases; J trimming: 1 base; junction bases outside the gene matches: 4. The CDR3 totals 15 residues. The CDR3 loop reads CASSPWTGGTDTQYF. CDR3 sequence (DNA): TGTGCCAGCAGCCCCTGGACAGGGGGCACAGATACGCAGTATTTT.

The J gene is TRBJ2-7, the V gene TRBV6-2 or TRBV6-3; D is possibly TRBD2 (6 bases). This CDR3 comprises 13 residues. V was trimmed by 8 bases and J by 3 bases, leaving 14 bases between them. Germline loops: CDR1 MNHEY, CDR2 SVGEGT. The CDR3 region is CASGEDIDYEQYF. CDR3 in DNA: TGTGCCAGCGGGGAGGACATTGACTACGAGCAGTACTTC.

This clonotype was detected ten times or more. The V call is TRBV7-2, the J call TRBJ2-1; D tentatively reads TRBD1 or TRBD2 (5 bases each). The CDR3 is 11 amino acids. The germline gives CDR1 SGHTA, CDR2 FQGNSA. V gave up 3 bases and J gave up 9 bases, with 6 bases separating them. The CDR3 nucleotides read TGTGCCAGCAGCTTTGGGGGTGAGCAGTTCTTC. The encoded protein is CASSFGGEQFF.

The J gene is TRBJ2-5, the V gene TRBV7-2, with D maybe TRBD1 (6 bases). This CDR3 is 16 amino acids long. Germline V CDR1 and CDR2: SGHTA, FQGNSA. Trimming removed 5 bases at V and 3 bases at J, with 19 bases between. DNA for the CDR3: TGTGCCAGCAGCCTTACTCCGGGACACAGGAAAGAGACCCAGTACTTC. Translation gives CASSLTPGHRKETQYF. Complete variable domain (other parts from reference TRBV7-2 and TRBJ2-5): GAGVSQSPSNKVTEKGKDVELRCDPISGHTALYWYRQSLGQGLEFLIYFQGNSAPDKSGLPSDRFSAERTGGSVSTLTIQRTQQEDSAVYLCASSLTPGHRKETQYFGPGTRLLVL.

This clonotype came up a few times. This chain connects TRBV5-4 to TRBJ2-1; the match to TRBD2 covers 8 bases. Germline V gene data show CDR1 as SGHNT and CDR2 as YYREEE (reference sequence). The CDR3 runs 17 residues. V lost 0 bases to trimming and J lost 5 bases; unmatched junction nucleotides: 10. As DNA, the CDR3 is TGTGCCAGCAGCTTGGCCCAAACTAGCGGAGGACACAATGAGCAGTTCTTC. Its protein product is CASSLAQTSGGHNEQFF.

This chain uses TRBV4-3 with TRBJ1-1, with D maybe TRBD1 (5 bases). The germline CDR1 and CDR2 sequences are LGHNA and YSLEER. Deletions cut 0 bases from V and 4 bases from J, with 12 bases between. The CDR3 covers 15 residues. Here the CDR3 reads CASSQEIGVATEAFF. The CDR3 DNA reads as TGCGCCAGCAGCCAAGAGATAGGGGTGGCCACTGAAGCTTTCTTT.

V gene TRBV7-9 combines with J gene TRBJ2-7; 10 bases agree with TRBD1. The V and J ends lost 3 bases and 6 bases, in that order; junction bases with no gene match: 5. The CDR3 is 14 amino acids. Germline lookup yields CDR1 SEHNR and CDR2 FQNEAQ (reference sequence). The CDR3 region has the DNA TGTGCCAGCAGCTTCCGGGACAGGGGACTCGAGCAGTACTTC. Residues: CASSFRDRGLEQYF.

A few counts support this clonotype. The V call is TRBV9, the J call TRBJ2-3; D remains ambiguous. There are 18 residues in the CDR3. Trimming took off 4 bases at V and 2 bases at J, with 23 bases between the two ends. Germline V gene sequence: CDR1 SGDLS, CDR2 YYNGEE. The CDR3 is CASSLQQRTNYYTDTQYF. The CDR3, as DNA: TGTGCCAGCAGCCTTCAACAGCGCACCAATTACTACACAGATACGCAGTATTTT.

This clonotype was picked up a small number of times. The chain carries TRBV7-6 and TRBJ2-1; TRBD2 matches at 11 bases. The CDR3 is 17 amino acids. The J segment lost 0 bases and the V segment lost 5 bases, leaving 6 bases of the junction unmatched. The germline CDR1 and CDR2 sequences are SGHVS and FNYEAQ. The CDR3 sequence is CASSPFTSGSSYNEQFF. CDR3 sequence (DNA): TGTGCCAGCAGCCCCTTTACTAGCGGGAGCTCCTACAATGAGCAGTTCTTC.